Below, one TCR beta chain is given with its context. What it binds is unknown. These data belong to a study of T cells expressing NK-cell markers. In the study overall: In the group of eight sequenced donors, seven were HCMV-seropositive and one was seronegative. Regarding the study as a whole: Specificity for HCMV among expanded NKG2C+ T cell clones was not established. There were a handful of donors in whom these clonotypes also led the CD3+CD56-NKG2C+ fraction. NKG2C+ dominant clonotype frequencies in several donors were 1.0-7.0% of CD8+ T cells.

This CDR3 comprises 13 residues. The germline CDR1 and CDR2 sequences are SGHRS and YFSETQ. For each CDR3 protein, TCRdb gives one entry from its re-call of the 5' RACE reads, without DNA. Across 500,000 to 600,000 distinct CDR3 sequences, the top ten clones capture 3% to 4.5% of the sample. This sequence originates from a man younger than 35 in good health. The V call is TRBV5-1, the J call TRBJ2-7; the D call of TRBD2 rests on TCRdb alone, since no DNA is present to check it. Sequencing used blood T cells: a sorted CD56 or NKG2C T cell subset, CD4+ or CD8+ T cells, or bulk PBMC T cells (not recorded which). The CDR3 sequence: CASSLALGGGLYF. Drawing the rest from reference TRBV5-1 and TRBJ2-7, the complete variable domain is KAGVTQTPRYLIKTRGQQVTLSCSPISGHRSVSWYQQTPGQGLQFLFEYFSETQRNKGNFPGRFSGRQFSNSRSEMNVSTLELGDSALYLCASSLALGGGLYFGPGTRLTVT.